The 8 T cell receptor beta chains reported below all come from one sample, sequenced in a study of T cells after posttransplantation cyclophosphamide. Libraries were prepared by immunoSEQ multiplex PCR; TCRdb keeps only in-frame clonotypes and omits some of them. The sample has fewer than 25,000 clones; around 85% are singletons. A marrow graft followed busulfan-fludarabine conditioning, with cyclophosphamide on days +3 and +4. The starting material was PBMCs, obtained after allogeneic stem cell transplant with posttransplant cyclophosphamide. The receptors shown here come from a female patient younger than 45 who received an allogeneic stem cell transplant from an unrelated donor, was CMV-positive, and had no GVHD. Some of the T cells might come from the graft donor.

A few counts support this clone. The rearrangement uses TRBV2 and TRBJ1-6; 9 bases align to TRBD1. The CDR3 has 15 residues. The V gene end was trimmed by 3 bases and the J gene end by 6 bases; junction bases not matched to a gene: 3. CDR1 and CDR2 (germline): SNHLY, FYNNEI. CDR3 protein: CASSDRGQGNSPLHF. The CDR3 bases are TGTGCCAGCAGTGATAGGGGACAGGGTAATTCACCCCTCCACTTT. The full variable domain, in which reference TRBV2 and TRBJ1-6 provide the parts outside the CDR3, is EPEVTQTPSHQVTQMGQEVILRCVPISNHLYFYWYRQILGQKVEFLVSFYNNEISEKSEIFDDQFSVERPDGSNFTLKIRSTKLEDSAMYFCASSDRGQGNSPLHFGNGTRLTVT.

The chain combines TRBV6-6 with TRBJ2-5; a possible D gene is TRBD1 (5 bases). The CDR3 spans 15 residues. With 8 bases removed from V and 5 bases from J, the gap between germline ends came to 21 bases. The germline CDR1 and CDR2 sequences are MNHNY and SVGAGI (reference sequence). CDR3 nucleotides: TGTGCCAGCTTTGTAGGTCGGTGGGGCCGGGAGACCCAGTACTTC. It translates to CASFVGRWGRETQYF.

The chain couples TRBV4-2 to TRBJ2-3, with 7 bases fitting TRBD2. The CDR3 covers 18 residues. Losses at the gene ends were 1 base for V and 2 bases for J; bases not matched to a gene: 12. The germline CDR1 and CDR2 sequences are LGHNA and YNFKEQ. CDR3 loop: CASSQGPPGRGITDTQYF. In nucleotides, the CDR3 is TGTGCCAGCAGCCAAGGCCCCCCGGGGCGGGGGATCACAGATACGCAGTATTTT.

This chain joins TRBV11-2 and TRBJ2-7, with 8 bases aligning to TRBD2. Germline V gene sequence: CDR1 SGHAT, CDR2 FQNNGV. The CDR3 has 19 amino acids. V trimming: 0 bases; J trimming: 2 bases; junction bases outside the gene matches: 15. The CDR3 coding sequence is TGTGCCAGCAGCTTAGATACGGGAGGGTTGGGCCCCCGAACCTACGAGCAGTACTTC. Its translation is CASSLDTGGLGPRTYEQYF.

This clone showed up just once. The V call is TRBV28, the J call TRBJ2-2; D might be TRBD2 (6 bases). Germline V gives CDR1 MDHEN, CDR2 SYDVKM. This CDR3 is 13 amino acids long. Trimming removed 8 bases from V and 5 bases from J, with 12 bases in between. DNA for the CDR3: TGTGCCAGCGGGCTAGCGATAACCGGGGAGCTGTTTTTT. This encodes CASGLAITGELFF.

On this clone itself: This same CDR3 is encoded by further DNA sequences in the sample. The chain links TRBV7-3 to TRBJ2-3; a possible D gene is TRBD1 (6 bases). Germline loops: CDR1 SGHTA, CDR2 FQGTGA. CDR3 length: 14 residues. With 2 bases removed from V and 4 bases from J, the gap between germline ends came to 10 bases. CDR3: CASSLSHRADTQYF. CDR3 DNA: TGTGCCAGCAGCTTATCCCACAGGGCAGATACGCAGTATTTT.

This clone has a handful of counts. The rearrangement joins TRBV10-1 to TRBJ2-1; D is ambiguous. The CDR3 length is 12 residues. V dropped 5 bases and J dropped 4 bases, with 6 bases sitting between them. Per the germline V gene, CDR1 is WNHNN and CDR2 is SYGVQD (reference sequence). The CDR3 here is CASSYSYNEQFF. The CDR3 DNA follows: TGCGCCAGCAGTTACAGTTACAATGAGCAGTTCTTC.

The chain has TRBV9 and TRBJ2-7; possible D gene TRBD1, 6 bases. There are 14 residues in the CDR3. CDR1 is SGDLS and CDR2 is YYNGEE in the germline V gene. V was pared by 0 bases and J by 0 bases, with 7 bases between. CDR3 nucleotide sequence: TGTGCCAGCAGCGTAGGACAGGCCTCCTACGAGCAGTACTTC. This encodes CASSVGQASYEQYF.